This is a list of T cell receptor beta chains from one sample in a study of cytomegalovirus exposure and HLA in healthy donors. The protocol was immunoSEQ multiplex PCR, while the TCRdb copy is restricted to in-frame clones and leaves out a portion. The sample holds some 89,000 clones, around 73% seen once. Material for sequencing was PBMCs. The receptors derive from a woman in her thirties or forties in good health and CMV-seropositive. CDR3s include the opening cysteine and the closing phenylalanine or tryptophan. Each record gives: V gene, clone size, D gene, J gene, CDR3 DNA, CDR3 protein. D genes are given only for firm matches. Some rows mark clone size as missing; the rest say once, few, many or name a class of expanded clone.

>TRBV19|few|TRBD1|TRBJ1-4
TGTGCCAGTAGTAATCTGGACAGGCCTGAAAAACTGTTTTTT
CASSNLDRPEKLFF
>TRBV7-6|-|-|TRBJ1-1
TGTGCCAGCAGCTTAGTGGAGGCCTTGAACACTGAAGCTTTCTTT
CASSLVEALNTEAFF
>TRBV6-5|-|-|TRBJ2-7
TGTGCCAGCAGTGAAGTTTGGGGCGGAGAGCAGTACTTC
CASSEVWGGEQYF
>TRBV12-2|-|-|TRBJ2-1
TGTGCAAGTCGCTTAGGTCAGGGGGGTCTTCGGACTTCCTACAATGAGCAGTTCTTC
CASRLGQGGLRTSYNEQFF
>TRBV7-4|-|TRBD1|TRBJ2-4
TGTGCCAGCAGCTTTTGTACAGGGGCGGCCAAAAACATTCAGTACTTC
CASSFCTGAAKNIQYF
>TRBV28|-|-|TRBJ2-5
TGTGCCAGCAGAACTCAGGGATTGGGAGAGACCCAGTACTTC
CASRTQGLGETQYF
>TRBV19|few|TRBD2|TRBJ2-7
TGTGCCAGTAGCCTCTCCCGGCCGGGACTAGCGTCCTACGAGCAGTACTTC
CASSLSRPGLASYEQYF
>TRBV9|-|-|TRBJ2-5
TGTGCCAGCAGCGTTAGCGGTTTTGGAGGAGAGACCCAGTACTTC
CASSVSGFGGETQYF
>TRBV11-2|-|-|TRBJ2-7
TGTGCCAGCAGCTGGGGTAGCGTTAACGAGCAGTACTTC
CASSWGSVNEQYF
>TRBV28|-|TRBD1|TRBJ1-3
TGTGCCAGCAGTCCCCCCCCACCTGGACAGGGTGGAAACACCATATATTTT
CASSPPPPGQGGNTIYF
>TRBV5-1|once|-|TRBJ1-3
TGCGCCAGCAGCTTGGAAGCGGACTACTCTGGAAACACCATATATTTT
CASSLEADYSGNTIYF
>TRBV4-1|-|TRBD1|TRBJ1-5
TGCGCCAGCAGCCAAGATTGGCCGGGACAGGTGGGCCAGCCCCAGCATTTT
CASSQDWPGQVGQPQHF
>TRBV28|-|-|TRBJ2-1
TGTGCCAGCAGTTTATTTGGTCTAGCCCTAAGAGGCGATGAGCAGTTCTTC
CASSLFGLALRGDEQFF
>TRBV10-1|once|-|TRBJ1-1
TGCGCCAGCAGTGAGACCCCATTGACGGGGAGGGGCACTGAAGCTTTCTTT
CASSETPLTGRGTEAFF
>TRBV2|-|-|TRBJ2-7
TGTGCCAGCAACCAATGGGCCTCCTACGAGCAGTACTTC
CASNQWASYEQYF
>TRBV19|-|-|TRBJ1-1
TGTGCCAGTAGTATAGGGACAGAGAACACTGAAGCTTTCTTT
CASSIGTENTEAFF
>TRBV5-1|-|TRBD1|TRBJ1-1
TGCGCCAGCAGCTTGGCCAGGGGGCTATTCACTGAAGCTTTCTTT
CASSLARGLFTEAFF
>TRBV5-1|few|-|TRBJ2-7
TGCGCCAGCAGCTTGGAGTCAGGGGGAGGATACGAGCAGTACTTC
CASSLESGGGYEQYF
>TRBV19|-|TRBD1|TRBJ1-2
TGTGCCAGTAGTATAGGAACAGGGGGTCCTTATGGCTACACCTTC
CASSIGTGGPYGYTF
>TRBV29-1|-|-|TRBJ2-5
TGCAGCGTTGCTCCAGCGGAAGAGACCCAGTACTTC
CSVAPAEETQYF
>TRBV19|-|TRBD2|TRBJ2-2
TGTGCCAGTAGTATAGGAAGCGGGAGCACCGGGGAGCTGTTTTTT
CASSIGSGSTGELFF
>TRBV7-6|-|-|TRBJ2-1
TGTGCCAGCAGCTTAGCAGCGGACTCCTACAATGAGCAGTTCTTC
CASSLAADSYNEQFF
>TRBV4-1|-|-|TRBJ2-7
TGCGCCAGCAGCCAAGGCGGGATGGAGGGAGGATCCTACGAGCAGTACTTC
CASSQGGMEGGSYEQYF
>TRBV19|once|-|TRBJ1-5
TGTGCCAGTAGTATCGGGGGAGGGAGCAATCAGCCCCAGCATTTT
CASSIGGGSNQPQHF
>TRBV5-1|-|-|TRBJ2-5
TGCGCCAGCAGCTTGGCCCCTCGACAGGAAGAGACCCAGTACTTC
CASSLAPRQEETQYF
>TRBV18|-|-|TRBJ2-6
TGTGCCAGCTCACCCGATCCTAGCTCTGGGGCCAACGTCCTGACTTTC
CASSPDPSSGANVLTF
>TRBV30|-|-|TRBJ1-2
TGTGCCTGGAGTGTCCCCCTCTCTGGCTACACCTTC
CAWSVPLSGYTF
>TRBV27|-|TRBD1|TRBJ2-6
TGTGCCAGCAGTTCCCCGGGACAGTTGGCCCGCGTCCTGACTTTC
CASSSPGQLARVLTF
>TRBV5-1|-|-|TRBJ2-7
TGCGCCAGCAACGACGACGGAGACGAGCAGTACTTC
CASNDDGDEQYF
>TRBV10-1|-|-|TRBJ2-1
TGCGCCAGCAGTGACCACAGCCCCACGGGGAATGAGCAGTTCTTC
CASSDHSPTGNEQFF
>TRBV6-6|once|TRBD1|TRBJ2-7
TGTGCCAGCAGTTACTCTCCGACAGGGTCCTACGAGCAGTACTTC
CASSYSPTGSYEQYF
>TRBV30|-|TRBD1|TRBJ1-1
TGTGCCACGGGACAGAGCACTGAAGCTTTCTTT
CATGQSTEAFF
>TRBV7-3|-|-|TRBJ2-6
TGTGCCAGCAGCTTTACAGGGCCTGGGGCCAACGTCCTGACTTTC
CASSFTGPGANVLTF
>TRBV14|-|-|TRBJ1-3
TGTGCCAGCAGCTTTTCAGGGGCCGGAAACACCATATATTTT
CASSFSGAGNTIYF
>TRBV7-9|-|TRBD1|TRBJ2-3
TGTGCCAGCAGCTTAAGGACAGGGGGCACAGATACGCAGTATTTT
CASSLRTGGTDTQYF
>TRBV7-9|-|TRBD2|TRBJ2-1
TGTGCCAGCAGCCTAGGGACTAGCGGGAGGGCCGGCGATGAGCAGTTCTTC
CASSLGTSGRAGDEQFF
>TRBV6-1|-|-|TRBJ2-5
TGTGCCAGCAGGGTGTCTAGCGTCCTGCCTGAGACCCAGTACTTC
CASRVSSVLPETQYF
>TRBV11-1|once|TRBD1|TRBJ2-7
TGTGCCAGCAGTTCCGGGACAGGGGTGGGCGAGCAGTACTTC
CASSSGTGVGEQYF
>TRBV7-2|-|TRBD2|TRBJ2-4
TGTGCCAGCAGCTTAGTAACTAGCGGGAGAGGAAACATTCAGTACTTC
CASSLVTSGRGNIQYF
>TRBV5-1|-|TRBD1|TRBJ1-2
TGCGCCAGCAGCCCTGGACAGGGTTCCTATGGTTACACCTTC
CASSPGQGSYGYTF
>TRBV7-8|-|TRBD2|TRBJ2-1
TGTGCCAGCAGCCACAGACTAGCGGGAGGGTACAATGAGCAGTTCTTC
CASSHRLAGGYNEQFF
>TRBV14|-|-|TRBJ1-3
TGTGCCAGCAGCCAAGGACCTCGGGTTCCAGGGAACACCATATATTTT
CASSQGPRVPGNTIYF
>TRBV14|-|-|TRBJ2-7
TGTGCCAGCAGCCAGCGACTAGCCTACGAGCAGTACTTC
CASSQRLAYEQYF